The clone carrying this T cell receptor (beta chain) was counted between two and nine times. Its antigen is still unknown. These data belong to a study of T cells after yellow fever vaccination. Study-wide points: Abundant clonotypes from the bulk population could have been carried over as contaminants into FACS-sorted repertoires. Post-booster repertoires contained most primary-vaccination clones again (96% CD4, around 88% CD8).

Production of TCR cDNA was by 5'RACE template switching, which also added a universal primer site and UMIs. Using its own MiXCR run on the 5' RACE reads, TCRdb lists one record per CDR3 protein. Of around 340,000 distinct CDR3 sequences listed, approximately 13% are singletons. CDR3 size: 15 residues. Germline CDR1 is MNHNY and CDR2 is SVGAGI (reference sequence). Trimming cost V 7 bases and J 0 bases, with 14 bases left between them. The input for sequencing was CD4+ T cells sorted from PBMCs, taken 15 days after the yellow fever booster vaccination. V is TRBV6-6 and J is TRBJ2-3; D is unclear. The TCR sequence derives from a man younger than 30 who received the YFV17D yellow fever vaccine. The CDR3 spells CASTETGPSTDTQYF. DNA of the CDR3: TGTGCCAGCACCGAGACTGGACCTAGCACAGATACGCAGTATTTT.